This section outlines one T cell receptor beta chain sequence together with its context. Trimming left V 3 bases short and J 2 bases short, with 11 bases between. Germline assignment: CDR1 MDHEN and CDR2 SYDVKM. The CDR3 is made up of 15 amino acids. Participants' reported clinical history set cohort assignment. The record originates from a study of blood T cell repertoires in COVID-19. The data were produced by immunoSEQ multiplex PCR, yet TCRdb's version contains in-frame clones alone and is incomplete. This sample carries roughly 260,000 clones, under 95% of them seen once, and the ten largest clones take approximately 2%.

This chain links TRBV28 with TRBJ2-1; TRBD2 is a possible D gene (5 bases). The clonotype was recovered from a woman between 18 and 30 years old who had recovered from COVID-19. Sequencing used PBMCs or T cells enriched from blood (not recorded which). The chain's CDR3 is CASSFLEAAYNEQFF. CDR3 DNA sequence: TGTGCCAGCAGTTTTCTGGAGGCCGCCTACAATGAGCAGTTCTTC.